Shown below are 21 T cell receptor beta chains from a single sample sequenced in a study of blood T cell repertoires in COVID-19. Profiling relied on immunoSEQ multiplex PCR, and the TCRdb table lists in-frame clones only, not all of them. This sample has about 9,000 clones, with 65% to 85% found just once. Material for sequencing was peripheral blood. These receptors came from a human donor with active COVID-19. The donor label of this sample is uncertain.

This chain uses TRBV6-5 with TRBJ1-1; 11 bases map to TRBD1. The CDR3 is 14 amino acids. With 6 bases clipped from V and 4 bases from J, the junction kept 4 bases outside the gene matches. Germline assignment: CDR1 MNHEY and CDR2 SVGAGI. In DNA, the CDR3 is TGTGCCAGCAGGGAGGACAGGGGGCTCACTGAAGCTTTCTTT. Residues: CASREDRGLTEAFF.

The CDR3 coding sequence is TGTGCCAGCAGTTACCGTAGCGGGTCCTACAATGAGCAGTTCTTC. It codes for CASSYRSGSYNEQFF. The chain has TRBV6-5 and TRBJ2-1, with TRBD2 identical over 7 bases. The CDR3 runs 15 residues. The germline V gene encodes CDR1 MNHEY and CDR2 SVGAGI. The V gene end was trimmed by 2 bases and the J gene end by 1 base; junction bases not matched to a gene: 2.

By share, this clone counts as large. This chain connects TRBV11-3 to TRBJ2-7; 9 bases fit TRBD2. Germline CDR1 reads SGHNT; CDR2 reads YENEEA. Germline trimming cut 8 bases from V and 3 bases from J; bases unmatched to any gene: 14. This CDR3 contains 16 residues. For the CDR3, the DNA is TGTGCCAGCGGAAACCCGAGCGGGAGGCCCCACTACGAGCAGTACTTC. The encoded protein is CASGNPSGRPHYEQYF. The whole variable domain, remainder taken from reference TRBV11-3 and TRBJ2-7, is EAGVVQSPRYKIIEKKQPVAFWCNPISGHNTLYWYLQNLGQGPELLIRYENEEAVDDSQLPKDRFSAERLKGVDSTLKIQPAELGDSAVYLCASGNPSGRPHYEQYFGPGTRLTVT.

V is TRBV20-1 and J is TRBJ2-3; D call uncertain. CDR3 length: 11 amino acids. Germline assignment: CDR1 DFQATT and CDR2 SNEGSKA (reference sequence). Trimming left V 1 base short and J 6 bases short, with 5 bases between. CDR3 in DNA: TGCAGTGCTAGAGCCGTTGATACGCAGTATTTT. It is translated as CSARAVDTQYF.

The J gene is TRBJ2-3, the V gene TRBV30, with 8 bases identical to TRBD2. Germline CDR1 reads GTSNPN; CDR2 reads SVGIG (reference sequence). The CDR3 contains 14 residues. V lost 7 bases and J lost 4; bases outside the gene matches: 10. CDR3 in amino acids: CASGGQGKSDTQYF. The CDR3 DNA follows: TGTGCCTCGGGGGGGCAGGGGAAGTCAGATACGCAGTATTTT.

The CDR3 loop reads CASSLAGLDTIYF. CDR3 sequence (DNA): TGTGCCAGCAGTTTGGCAGGGTTAGACACCATATATTTT. The J gene is TRBJ1-3, the V gene TRBV28; the D gene is possibly TRBD1 (5 bases). Looked up from germline, CDR1 is MDHEN and CDR2 is SYDVKM. This CDR3 region has 13 residues. Trimming removed 3 bases from V and 8 bases from J, with 11 bases in between.

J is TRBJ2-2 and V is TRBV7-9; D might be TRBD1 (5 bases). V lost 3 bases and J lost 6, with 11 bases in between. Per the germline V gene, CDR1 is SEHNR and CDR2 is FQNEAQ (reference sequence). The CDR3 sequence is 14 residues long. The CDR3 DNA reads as TGTGCCAGCAGCTTTTCTGGGGCGTCCGGGGAGCTGTTTTTT. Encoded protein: CASSFSGASGELFF.

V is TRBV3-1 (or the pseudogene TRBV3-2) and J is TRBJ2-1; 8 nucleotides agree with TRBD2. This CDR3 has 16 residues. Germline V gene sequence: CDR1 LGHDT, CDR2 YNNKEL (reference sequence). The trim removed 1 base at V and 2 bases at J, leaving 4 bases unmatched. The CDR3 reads CASSQGAGVPYNEQFF. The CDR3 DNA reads TGTGCCAGCAGCCAAGGAGCGGGAGTCCCCTACAATGAGCAGTTCTTC.

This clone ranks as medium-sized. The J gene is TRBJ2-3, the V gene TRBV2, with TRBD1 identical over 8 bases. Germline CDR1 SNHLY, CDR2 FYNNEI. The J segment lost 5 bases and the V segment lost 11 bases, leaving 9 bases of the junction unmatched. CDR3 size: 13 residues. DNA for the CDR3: TGTGCCGGACTTCAGGGGGCTGAAGATACGCAGTATTTT. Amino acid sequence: CAGLQGAEDTQYF.

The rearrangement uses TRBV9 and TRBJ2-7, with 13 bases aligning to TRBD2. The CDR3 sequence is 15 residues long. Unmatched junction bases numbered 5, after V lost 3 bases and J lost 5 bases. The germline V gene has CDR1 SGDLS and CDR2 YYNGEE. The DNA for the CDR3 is TGTGCCAGCAGCGCTACTAGCGGGAGGGGTAACGAGCAGTACTTC. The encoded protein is CASSATSGRGNEQYF.

CDR3 coding DNA: TGTGCCAGTAGTACCACAGGGGGCTGGGGGACAGATACGCAGTATTTT. Protein sequence: CASSTTGGWGTDTQYF. This chain links TRBV19 with TRBJ2-3; 9 bases fit TRBD1. The germline gives CDR1 LNHDA, CDR2 SQIVND (reference sequence). This CDR3 spans 16 amino acids. V was pared by 4 bases and J by 3 bases, with 8 bases of the junction left unmatched.

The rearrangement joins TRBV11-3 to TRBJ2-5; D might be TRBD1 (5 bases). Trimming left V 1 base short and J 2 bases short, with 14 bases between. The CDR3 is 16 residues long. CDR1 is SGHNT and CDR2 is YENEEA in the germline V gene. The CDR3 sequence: CASSLALQGLQETQYF. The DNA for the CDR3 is TGTGCCAGCAGCTTAGCCCTCCAGGGTTTACAAGAGACCCAGTACTTC. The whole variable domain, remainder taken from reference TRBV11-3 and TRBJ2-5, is EAGVVQSPRYKIIEKKQPVAFWCNPISGHNTLYWYLQNLGQGPELLIRYENEEAVDDSQLPKDRFSAERLKGVDSTLKIQPAELGDSAVYLCASSLALQGLQETQYFGPGTRLLVL.

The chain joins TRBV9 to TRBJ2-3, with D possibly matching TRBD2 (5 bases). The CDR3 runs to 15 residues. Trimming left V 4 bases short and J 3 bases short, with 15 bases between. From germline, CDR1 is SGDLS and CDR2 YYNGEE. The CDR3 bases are TGTGCCAGCAGCCCCGGACTCTTGGGGACAGATACGCAGTATTTT. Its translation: CASSPGLLGTDTQYF.

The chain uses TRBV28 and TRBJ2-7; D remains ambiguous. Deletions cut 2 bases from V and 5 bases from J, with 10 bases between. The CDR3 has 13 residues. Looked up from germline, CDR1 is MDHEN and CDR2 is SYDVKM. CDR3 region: CASSLVAPNEQYF. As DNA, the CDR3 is TGTGCCAGCAGTTTAGTGGCACCGAACGAGCAGTACTTC.

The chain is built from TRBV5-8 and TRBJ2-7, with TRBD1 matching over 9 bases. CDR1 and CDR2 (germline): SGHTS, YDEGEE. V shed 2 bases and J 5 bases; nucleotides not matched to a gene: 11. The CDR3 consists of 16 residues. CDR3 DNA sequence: TGTGCCAGCAGCTTCCAACCGGGACAGGGCGGTCACGAGCAGTACTTC. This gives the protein CASSFQPGQGGHEQYF.

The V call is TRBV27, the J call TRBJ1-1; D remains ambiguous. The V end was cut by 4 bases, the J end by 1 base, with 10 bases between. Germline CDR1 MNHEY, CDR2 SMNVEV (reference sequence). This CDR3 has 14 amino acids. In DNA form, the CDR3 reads TGTGCCAGCAGTTCCTACTCCGAGAACACTGAAGCTTTCTTT. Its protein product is CASSSYSENTEAFF.

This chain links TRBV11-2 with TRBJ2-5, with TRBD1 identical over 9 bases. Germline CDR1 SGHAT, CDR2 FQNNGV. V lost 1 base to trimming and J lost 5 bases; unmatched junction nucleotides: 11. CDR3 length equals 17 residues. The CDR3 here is CASSLGAQGADGETQYF. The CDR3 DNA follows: TGTGCCAGCAGCTTAGGGGCACAGGGGGCAGACGGTGAGACCCAGTACTTC. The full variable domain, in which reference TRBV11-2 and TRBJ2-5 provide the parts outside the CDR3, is EAGVAQSPRYKIIEKRQSVAFWCNPISGHATLYWYQQILGQGPKLLIQFQNNGVVDDSQLPKDRFSAERLKGVDSTLKIQPAKLEDSAVYLCASSLGAQGADGETQYFGPGTRLLVL.

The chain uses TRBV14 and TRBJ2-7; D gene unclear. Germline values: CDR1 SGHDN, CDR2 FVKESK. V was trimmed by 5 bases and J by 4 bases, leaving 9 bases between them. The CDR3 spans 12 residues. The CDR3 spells CASSFEVYEQYF. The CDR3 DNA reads TGTGCCAGCAGCTTCGAGGTGTACGAGCAGTACTTC.

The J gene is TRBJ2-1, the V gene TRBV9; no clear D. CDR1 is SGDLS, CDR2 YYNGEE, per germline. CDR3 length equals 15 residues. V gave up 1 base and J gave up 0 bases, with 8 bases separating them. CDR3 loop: CASSVRDISYNEQFF. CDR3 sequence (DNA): TGTGCCAGCAGCGTAAGAGATATCTCCTACAATGAGCAGTTCTTC.

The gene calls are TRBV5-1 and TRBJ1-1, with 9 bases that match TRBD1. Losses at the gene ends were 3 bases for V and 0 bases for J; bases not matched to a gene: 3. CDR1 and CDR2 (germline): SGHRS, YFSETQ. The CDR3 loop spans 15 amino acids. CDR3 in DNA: TGCGCCAGCAGCTGGACAGGGGCAGTGAACACTGAAGCTTTCTTT. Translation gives CASSWTGAVNTEAFF.

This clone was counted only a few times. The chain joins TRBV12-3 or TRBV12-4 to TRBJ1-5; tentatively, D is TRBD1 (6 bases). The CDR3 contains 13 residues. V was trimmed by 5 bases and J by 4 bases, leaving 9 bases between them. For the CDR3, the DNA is TGTGCCAGCAGTCTGGGGGCGAATCAGCCCCAGCATTTT. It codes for CASSLGANQPQHF.